These 11 T cell receptor beta chains were sequenced from one sample in a study of cytomegalovirus exposure and HLA in healthy donors. The PCR ran on 60 Vbeta and 13 Jbeta primers. Assay used: immunoSEQ multiplex PCR; TCRdb lists only in-frame clones, some missing. The sample holds about 150,000 clones; roughly 84% are singletons and the top ten take about 2.1%. Specimen: PBMCs. All receptors derive from a woman aged 18-29 years in good health and CMV-seronegative.

This clone appeared once. The chain has TRBV2 and TRBJ2-5; TRBD2 matches 7 bases. J lost 5 bases, V lost 6 bases, and 12 bases had no gene match. In germline, CDR1 is SNHLY, CDR2 FYNNEI. The CDR3 loop spans 15 amino acids. CDR3 region: CASSPLAVGGETQYF. The CDR3 nucleotides read TGTGCCAGCAGCCCCCTAGCGGTTGGGGGGGAGACCCAGTACTTC.

The chain couples TRBV7-9 to TRBJ2-5; TRBD2 matches at 8 bases. The J call may not be correct, given that the DNA end is closer to TRBJ2-7. CDR3 size: 16 residues. CDR1 and CDR2 (germline): SEHNR, FQNEAQ (reference sequence). CDR3 bases: TGTGCCAGCAGCTTCCGGGGACTAGATCTGCAAGACGAGCAGTACTTC. Amino acids: CASSFRGLDLQDEQYF.

The V gene is TRBV5-5, the J gene TRBJ1-5, with unresolved D. The V end lost 1 base, the J end lost 4 bases, and 6 bases lay between the germline ends. CDR3 size: 13 residues. Germline-derived CDR1 and CDR2 are SGHKS and YYEKEE (reference sequence). CDR3 in DNA: TGTGCCAGCAGCTTGTTCTCGAATCAGCCCCAGCATTTT. Its protein is CASSLFSNQPQHF.

The chain links TRBV5-1 to TRBJ2-4, with D tentatively TRBD1 (5 bases). CDR1 SGHRS and CDR2 YFSETQ come from the germline V gene. Trimming took off 3 bases at V and 3 bases at J, with 16 bases between the two ends. The CDR3 is 16 amino acids. The CDR3: CASSSGGADIKNIQYF. The DNA of the CDR3 is TGCGCCAGCAGCTCGGGTGGGGCTGATATCAAAAACATTCAGTACTTC.

The chain links TRBV28 to TRBJ2-5; 7 positions match TRBD2. The CDR3 has 10 residues. From germline, CDR1 is MDHEN and CDR2 SYDVKM. V lost 8 bases and J lost 7; bases outside the gene matches: 1. This CDR3 reads CASWGGTQYF. For the CDR3, the DNA is TGTGCCAGCTGGGGGGGGACCCAGTACTTC. Based on the CDR3 plus reference TRBV28 and TRBJ2-5, the full variable domain is DVKVTQSSRYLVKRTGEKVFLECVQDMDHENMFWYRQDPGLGLRLIYFSYDVKMKEKGDIPEGYSVSREKKERFSLILESASTNQTSMYLCASWGGTQYFGPGTRLLVL.

V usage is TRBV14 and J usage is TRBJ2-1; 11 bases agree with TRBD2. With 4 bases clipped from V and 2 bases from J, the junction kept 7 bases outside the gene matches. This CDR3 is 17 amino acids long. Germline V CDR1 and CDR2: SGHDN, FVKESK. This CDR3 reads CASSPGTSGLAYNEQFF. The CDR3 DNA reads as TGTGCCAGCAGCCCTGGGACTAGCGGCCTCGCCTACAATGAGCAGTTCTTC.

This clone occurred once. The rearrangement links TRBV11-2 to TRBJ1-2; maybe TRBD1 (6 bases). Per the germline V gene, CDR1 is SGHAT and CDR2 is FQNNGV. Trimming stripped 4 bases from V and 4 bases from J, with 16 bases between. The CDR3 is made up of 15 amino acids. The CDR3 is CASSSWTALPYGYTF. The CDR3 nucleotides are TGTGCCAGCAGCTCCTGGACAGCTCTACCCTATGGCTACACCTTC.

The rearrangement joins TRBV6-5 to TRBJ1-3; no clear D gene. This CDR3 has 13 amino acids. Germline CDR1 and CDR2: MNHEY and SVGAGI. Trimming removed 8 bases from V and 0 bases from J, with 8 bases in between. The CDR3 loop reads CASGPYSGNTIYF. CDR3 sequence (DNA): TGTGCCAGCGGGCCCTACTCTGGAAACACCATATATTTT.

A few counts support this clone. This chain uses TRBV10-2 with TRBJ2-5; D possibly corresponds to TRBD1 (6 bases). The V and J ends lost 4 bases and 5 bases respectively, with 11 bases between them. The CDR3 totals 13 residues. Per germline, CDR1 WSHSY and CDR2 SAAADI. CDR3 coding DNA: TGCGCCAGCAGTGCAGCAGGGGTGGAGACCCAGTACTTC. This translates into CASSAAGVETQYF.

This clone occurred once. The junction and the germline gene differ at one end; a read error may be behind it. The V gene is TRBV7-7, the J gene TRBJ2-7; D might be TRBD2 (6 bases). The CDR3 is 16 amino acids. Looked up from germline, CDR1 is SSHAT and CDR2 is FNYEAQ (reference sequence). This CDR3 is CASSPTPGGLPYEQYF. DNA for the CDR3: TGTGCTAGCAGCCCAACGCCCGGGGGTCTTCCCTACGAGCAGTACTTC.

This rearrangement joins TRBV14 to TRBJ1-2, with 7 bases that match TRBD1. Germline-derived CDR1 and CDR2 are SGHDN and FVKESK. CDR3 size: 13 residues. V gave up 5 bases and J gave up 4 bases; unmatched junction bases: 4. The CDR3 nucleotides are TGTGCCAGCAGCACGGGACAGTTCTATGGCTACACCTTC. Translation gives CASSTGQFYGYTF.